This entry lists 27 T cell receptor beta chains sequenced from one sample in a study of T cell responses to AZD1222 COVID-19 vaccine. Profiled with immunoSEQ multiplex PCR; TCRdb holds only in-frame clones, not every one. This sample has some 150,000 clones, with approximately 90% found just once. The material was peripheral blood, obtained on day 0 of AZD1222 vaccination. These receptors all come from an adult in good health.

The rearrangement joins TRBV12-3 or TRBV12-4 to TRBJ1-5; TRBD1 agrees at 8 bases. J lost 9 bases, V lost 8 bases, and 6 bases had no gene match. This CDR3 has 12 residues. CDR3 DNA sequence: TGTGCCAGCCGCAGGGGGCCGGGGCCCCAGCATTTT. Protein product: CASRRGPGPQHF.

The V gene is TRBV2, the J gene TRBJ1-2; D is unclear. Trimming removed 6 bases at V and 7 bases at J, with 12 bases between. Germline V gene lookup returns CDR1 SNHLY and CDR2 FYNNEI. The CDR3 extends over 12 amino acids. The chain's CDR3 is CASRLAPVGYTF. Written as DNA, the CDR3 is TGTGCCAGCAGGCTGGCCCCGGTTGGCTACACCTTC.

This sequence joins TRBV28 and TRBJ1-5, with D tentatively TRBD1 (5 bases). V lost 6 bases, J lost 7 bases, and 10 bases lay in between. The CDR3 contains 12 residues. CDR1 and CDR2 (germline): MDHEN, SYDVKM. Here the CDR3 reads CASREGTQPQHF. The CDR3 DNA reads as TGTGCCAGCAGAGAAGGGACCCAGCCCCAGCATTTT.

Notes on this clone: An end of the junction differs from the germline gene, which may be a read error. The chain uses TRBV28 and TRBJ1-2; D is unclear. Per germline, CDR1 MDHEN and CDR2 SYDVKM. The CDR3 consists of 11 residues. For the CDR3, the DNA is TGTGCCAGCAGCCCCCGGTCCCGCAAGTCCTTC. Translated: CASSPRSRKSF.

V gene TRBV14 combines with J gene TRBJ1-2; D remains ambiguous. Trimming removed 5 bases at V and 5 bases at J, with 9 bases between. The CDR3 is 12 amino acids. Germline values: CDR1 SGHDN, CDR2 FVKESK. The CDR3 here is CASSLGLYGYTF. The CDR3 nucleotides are TGTGCCAGCAGCTTAGGGTTATATGGCTACACCTTC. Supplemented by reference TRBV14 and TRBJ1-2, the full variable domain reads EAGVTQFPSHSVIEKGQTVTLRCDPISGHDNLYWYRRVMGKEIKFLLHFVKESKQDESGMPNNRFLAERTGGTYSTLKVQPAELEDSGVYFCASSLGLYGYTFGSGTRLTVV.

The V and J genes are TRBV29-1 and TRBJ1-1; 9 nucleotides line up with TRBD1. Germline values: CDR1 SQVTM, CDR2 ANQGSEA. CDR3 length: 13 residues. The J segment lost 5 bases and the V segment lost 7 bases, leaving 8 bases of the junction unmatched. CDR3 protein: CSATGGVRTEAFF. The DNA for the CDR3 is TGCAGCGCAACAGGGGGCGTGAGGACTGAAGCTTTCTTT.

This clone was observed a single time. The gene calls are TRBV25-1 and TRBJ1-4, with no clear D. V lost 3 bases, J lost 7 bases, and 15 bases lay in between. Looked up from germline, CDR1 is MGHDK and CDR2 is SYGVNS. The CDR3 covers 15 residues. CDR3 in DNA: TGTGCCAGCAGTGACACCACAGTCTATCTTGAAAAACTGTTTTTT. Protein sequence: CASSDTTVYLEKLFF.

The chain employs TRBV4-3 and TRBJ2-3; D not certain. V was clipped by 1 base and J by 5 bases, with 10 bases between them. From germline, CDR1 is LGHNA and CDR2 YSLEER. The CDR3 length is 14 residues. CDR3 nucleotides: TGCGCCAGCAGCCAAGCCAGGAGAGGAGATACGCAGTATTTT. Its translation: CASSQARRGDTQYF.

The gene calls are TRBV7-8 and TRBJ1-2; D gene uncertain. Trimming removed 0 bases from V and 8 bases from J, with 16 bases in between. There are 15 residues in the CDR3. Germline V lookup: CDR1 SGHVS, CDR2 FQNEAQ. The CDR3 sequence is CASSLAGTREIGYTF. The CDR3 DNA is TGTGCCAGCAGCTTAGCGGGCACACGGGAGATCGGCTACACCTTC.

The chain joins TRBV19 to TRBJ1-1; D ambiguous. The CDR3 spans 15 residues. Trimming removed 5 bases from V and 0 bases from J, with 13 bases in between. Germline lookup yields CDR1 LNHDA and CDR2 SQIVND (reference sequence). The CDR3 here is CASSVGFSMNTEAFF. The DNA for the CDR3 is TGTGCCAGTAGTGTCGGGTTTTCGATGAACACTGAAGCTTTCTTT.

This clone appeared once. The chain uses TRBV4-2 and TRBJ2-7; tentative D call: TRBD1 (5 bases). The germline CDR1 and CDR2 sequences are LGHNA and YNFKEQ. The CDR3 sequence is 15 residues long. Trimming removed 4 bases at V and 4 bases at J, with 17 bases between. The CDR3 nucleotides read TGTGCCAGCAGCCCCCTACAGGCAGGGCCGTACGAGCAGTACTTC. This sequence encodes CASSPLQAGPYEQYF.

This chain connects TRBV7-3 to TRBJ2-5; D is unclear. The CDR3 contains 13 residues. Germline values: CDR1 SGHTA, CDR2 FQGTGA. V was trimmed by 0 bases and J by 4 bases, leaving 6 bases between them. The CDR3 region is CASSLTYGETQYF. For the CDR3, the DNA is TGTGCCAGCAGCTTAACGTATGGAGAGACCCAGTACTTC.

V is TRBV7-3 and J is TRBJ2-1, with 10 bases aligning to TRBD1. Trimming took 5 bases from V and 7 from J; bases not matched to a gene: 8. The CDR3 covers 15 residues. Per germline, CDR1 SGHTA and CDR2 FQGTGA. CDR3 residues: CASSQVPGQGNEQFF. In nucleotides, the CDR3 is TGTGCCAGCAGCCAAGTTCCGGGACAGGGGAATGAGCAGTTCTTC.

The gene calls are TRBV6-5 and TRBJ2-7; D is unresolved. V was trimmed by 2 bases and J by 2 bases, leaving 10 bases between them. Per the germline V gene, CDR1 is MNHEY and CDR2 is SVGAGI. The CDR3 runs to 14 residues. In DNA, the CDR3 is TGTGCCAGCAGTTACGGGATGGGGACCTACGAGCAGTACTTC. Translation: CASSYGMGTYEQYF.

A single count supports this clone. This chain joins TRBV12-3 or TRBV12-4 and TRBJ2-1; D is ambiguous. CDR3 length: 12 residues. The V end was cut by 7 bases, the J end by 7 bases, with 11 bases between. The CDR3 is CASTAPINEQFF. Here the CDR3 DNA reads TGTGCCAGCACAGCCCCGATTAATGAGCAGTTCTTC.

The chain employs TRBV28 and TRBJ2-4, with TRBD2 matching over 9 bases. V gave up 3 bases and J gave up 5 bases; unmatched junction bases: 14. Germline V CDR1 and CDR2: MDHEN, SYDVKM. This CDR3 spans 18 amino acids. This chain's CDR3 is CASSLGRGSGRGENIQYF. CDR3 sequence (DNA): TGTGCCAGCAGTTTGGGGAGGGGTAGCGGGAGAGGGGAAAACATTCAGTACTTC. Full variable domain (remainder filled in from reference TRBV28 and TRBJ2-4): DVKVTQSSRYLVKRTGEKVFLECVQDMDHENMFWYRQDPGLGLRLIYFSYDVKMKEKGDIPEGYSVSREKKERFSLILESASTNQTSMYLCASSLGRGSGRGENIQYFGAGTRLSVL.

CDR3: CASSYSKGGRASGYTF. CDR3 coding DNA: TGTGCCAGCAGTTACTCGAAGGGGGGGAGGGCCAGTGGCTACACCTTC. This sequence joins TRBV6-5 and TRBJ1-2, with D possibly TRBD1 on 6 matching bases. Germline loops: CDR1 MNHEY, CDR2 SVGAGI. The CDR3 has 16 residues. V lost 0 bases, J lost 7 bases, and 18 bases lay in between.

CDR3 loop: CASRPKGGPLSTNYGYTF. CDR3 coding DNA: TGTGCCAGCAGACCAAAAGGGGGGCCCTTAAGTACTAACTATGGCTACACCTTC. The chain carries TRBV28 and TRBJ1-2; D is perhaps TRBD1 (6 bases). The CDR3 extends over 18 amino acids. Per the germline V gene, CDR1 is MDHEN and CDR2 is SYDVKM. Trimming shortened V by 6 bases and J by 0 bases, and 23 bases separated the two germline ends.

CDR3 protein: CASSLGFFSTDTQYF. DNA of the CDR3: TGTGCCAGCAGCTTAGGATTTTTTAGCACAGATACGCAGTATTTT. This rearrangement joins TRBV11-2 to TRBJ2-3, with D uncertain. The CDR3 runs to 15 residues. Germline loops: CDR1 SGHAT, CDR2 FQNNGV. V lost 1 base to trimming and J lost 0 bases, with 8 bases between them.

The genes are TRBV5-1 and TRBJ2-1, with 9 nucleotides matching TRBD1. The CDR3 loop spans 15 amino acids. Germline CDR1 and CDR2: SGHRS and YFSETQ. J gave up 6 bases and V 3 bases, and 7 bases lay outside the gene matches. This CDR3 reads CASSWGTGTFNEQFF. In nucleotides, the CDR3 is TGCGCCAGCAGCTGGGGGACAGGGACCTTCAATGAGCAGTTCTTC.

CDR3 loop: CASSPLAGYGYTF. The CDR3 region has the DNA TGTGCCAGCAGCCCACTGGCGGGCTATGGCTACACCTTC. The genes are TRBV9 and TRBJ1-2, with no clear D. The V end lost 4 bases, the J end lost 4 bases, and 11 bases lay between the germline ends. The germline CDR1 and CDR2 sequences are SGDLS and YYNGEE. The CDR3 length is 13 residues.

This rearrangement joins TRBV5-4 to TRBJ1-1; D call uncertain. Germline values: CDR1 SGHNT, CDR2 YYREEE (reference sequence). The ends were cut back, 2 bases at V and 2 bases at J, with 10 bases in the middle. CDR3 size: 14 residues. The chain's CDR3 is CASSFFSDNTEAFF. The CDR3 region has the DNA TGTGCCAGCAGCTTCTTTTCAGATAACACTGAAGCTTTCTTT.

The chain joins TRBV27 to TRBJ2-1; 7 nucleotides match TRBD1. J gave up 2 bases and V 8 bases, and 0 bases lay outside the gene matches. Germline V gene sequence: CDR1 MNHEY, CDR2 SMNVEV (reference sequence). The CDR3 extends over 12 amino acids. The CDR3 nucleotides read TGTGCCAGCGGACAGGCCTACAATGAGCAGTTCTTC. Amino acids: CASGQAYNEQFF.

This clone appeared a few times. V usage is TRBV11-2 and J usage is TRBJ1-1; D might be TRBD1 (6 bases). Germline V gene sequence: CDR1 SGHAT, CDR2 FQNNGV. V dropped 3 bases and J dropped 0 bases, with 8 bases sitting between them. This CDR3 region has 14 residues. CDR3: CASSLGGMNTEAFF. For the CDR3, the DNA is TGTGCCAGCAGCTTGGGGGGCATGAACACTGAAGCTTTCTTT. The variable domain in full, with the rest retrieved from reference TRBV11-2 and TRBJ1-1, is EAGVAQSPRYKIIEKRQSVAFWCNPISGHATLYWYQQILGQGPKLLIQFQNNGVVDDSQLPKDRFSAERLKGVDSTLKIQPAKLEDSAVYLCASSLGGMNTEAFFGQGTRLTVV.

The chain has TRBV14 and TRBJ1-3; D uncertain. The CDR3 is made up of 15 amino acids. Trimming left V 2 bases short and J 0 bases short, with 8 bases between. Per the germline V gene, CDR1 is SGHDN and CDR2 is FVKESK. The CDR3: CASSQKRASGNTIYF. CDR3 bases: TGTGCCAGCAGCCAAAAAAGGGCCTCTGGAAACACCATATATTTT.

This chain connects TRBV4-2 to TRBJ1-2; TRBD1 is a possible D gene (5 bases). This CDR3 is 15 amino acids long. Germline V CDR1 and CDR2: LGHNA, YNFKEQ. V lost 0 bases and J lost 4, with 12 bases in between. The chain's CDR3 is CASSQEGRGVYGYTF. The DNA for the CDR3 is TGTGCCAGCAGCCAAGAGGGTAGGGGAGTCTATGGCTACACCTTC.

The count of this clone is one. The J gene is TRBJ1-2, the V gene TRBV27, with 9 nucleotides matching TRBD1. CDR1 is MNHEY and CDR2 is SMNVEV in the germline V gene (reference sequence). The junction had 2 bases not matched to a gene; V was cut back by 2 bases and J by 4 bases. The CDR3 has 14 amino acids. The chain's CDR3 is CASSLRQGGYGYTF. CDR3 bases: TGTGCCAGCAGTTTACGACAGGGGGGCTATGGCTACACCTTC.